This note documents a single T cell receptor beta chain sequence. CDR1 is PRHDT and CDR2 is FYEKMQ in the germline V gene (reference sequence). V gave up 2 bases and J gave up 5 bases, with 10 bases separating them. The CDR3 covers 14 residues. Both 60 Vbeta primers and 13 Jbeta primers went into the PCR. Sequenced by immunoSEQ multiplex PCR; TCRdb stores in-frame clones only, minus some. The data contain about 200,000 clones, approximately 82% of them singletons. These data originate in a study of cytomegalovirus exposure and HLA in healthy donors. The receptor's source is a man between 35 and 55 years old in good health and CMV-seropositive. This chain joins TRBV13 and TRBJ1-5, with D possibly being TRBD1 (6 bases). The sequenced sample was PBMCs. CDR3: CASSLQQGDQPQHF. The CDR3 DNA is TGTGCCAGCAGCTTACAACAGGGAGATCAGCCCCAGCATTTT.